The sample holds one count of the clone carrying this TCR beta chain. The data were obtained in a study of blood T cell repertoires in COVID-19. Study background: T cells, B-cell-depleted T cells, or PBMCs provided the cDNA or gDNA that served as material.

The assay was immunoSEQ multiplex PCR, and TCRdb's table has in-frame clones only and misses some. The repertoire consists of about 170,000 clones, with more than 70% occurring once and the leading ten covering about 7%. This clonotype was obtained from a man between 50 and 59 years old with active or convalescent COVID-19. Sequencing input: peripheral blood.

This chain's CDR3 is CASSSTGGIGYTF. CDR3 in DNA: TGTGCCAGCAGTTCGACAGGGGGGATAGGCTACACCTTC. This rearrangement joins TRBV6-2 or TRBV6-3 to TRBJ1-2; 9 nucleotides align to TRBD1. The CDR3 sequence is 13 residues long. Trimming removed 4 bases from V and 8 bases from J; junction bases left unmatched: 5. Germline V gene sequence: CDR1 MNHEY, CDR2 SVGEGT.